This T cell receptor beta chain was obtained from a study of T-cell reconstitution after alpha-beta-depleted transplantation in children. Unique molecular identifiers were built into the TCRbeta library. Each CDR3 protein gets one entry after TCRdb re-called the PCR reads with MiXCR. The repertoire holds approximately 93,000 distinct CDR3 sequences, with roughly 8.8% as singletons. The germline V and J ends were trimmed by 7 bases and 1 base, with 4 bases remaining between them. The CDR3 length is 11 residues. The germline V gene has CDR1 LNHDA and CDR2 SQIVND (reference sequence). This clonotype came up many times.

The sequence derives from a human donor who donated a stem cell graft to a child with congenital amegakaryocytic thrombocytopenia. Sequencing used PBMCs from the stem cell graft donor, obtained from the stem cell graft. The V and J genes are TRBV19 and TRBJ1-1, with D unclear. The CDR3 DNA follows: TGTGCCAGTAACACGAACACTGAAGCTTTCTTT. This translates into CASNTNTEAFF.